These T cell receptor beta chains were read from a single sample in a study of cytomegalovirus exposure and HLA in healthy donors. Only in-frame clones appear in the TCRdb table, and some are missing; sequencing was by immunoSEQ multiplex PCR. The sample has approximately 59,000 clones; approximately 74% are singletons. Specimen: PBMCs. These receptors were taken from a man aged 35-49 years in good health and CMV-seropositive. Both conserved end residues are part of each CDR3. D genes are given only for firm matches. A clone size is listed for some rows: how often the clone was seen (once, few, many), or a class if it is expanded.

TRBJ1-6 | TRBV7-2 | few | - | TGTGCCAGCAGCTTAGTCCAGGGCGGTAATTCACCCCTCCACTTT | CASSLVQGGNSPLHF
TRBJ1-4 | TRBV14 | - | - | TGTGCCAGCAGCCAAGAAGGTAGCGACAGGCTGAGGGGAAAACTGTTTTTT | CASSQEGSDRLRGKLFF
TRBJ2-1 | TRBV5-1 | - | TRBD2 | TGCGCCAGCAGCTTGGCCGCTAGCGGGGGGGCCGTGGATGAGCAGTTCTTC | CASSLAASGGAVDEQFF
TRBJ1-1 | TRBV6-6 | - | TRBD1 | TGTGCCGGACATCGGACAGGGGGGAACACTGAAGCTTTCTTT | CAGHRTGGNTEAFF
TRBJ2-7 | TRBV7-8 | - | TRBD2 | TGTGCCAGCAGCCCAGAGTGGGGGGGAGACTCCTACGAGCAGTACTTC | CASSPEWGGDSYEQYF
TRBJ2-7 | TRBV13 | few | TRBD2 | TGTGCCAGCAGCTTAGGCCGGGGACTAGCGAACGAGCAGTACTTC | CASSLGRGLANEQYF
TRBJ2-7 | TRBV18 | - | - | TGTGCCAGCATAAGCGGATCACCTTCCTACGAGCAGTACTTC | CASISGSPSYEQYF
TRBJ2-6 | TRBV15 | - | - | TGTGCCACCAGCACAGCCAGGGGAGTGTCTGGGGCCAACGTCCTGACTTTC | CATSTARGVSGANVLTF
TRBJ2-7 | TRBV5-6 | - | TRBD1 | TGTGCCAGCAGACGCACAGGGGTCTACGAGCAGTACTTC | CASRRTGVYEQYF
TRBJ2-5 | TRBV11-3 | - | - | TGTGCCAGCACGACTGGGGCTCCGACCCAGTACTTC | CASTTGAPTQYF
TRBJ1-3 | TRBV30 | - | - | TGTGCCTGGAGTGAGGGGCTGAACACCATATATTTT | CAWSEGLNTIYF
TRBJ1-4 | TRBV2 | - | - | TGTGCCAGCAGTGAACTCGGTTATGAAAAACTGTTTTTT | CASSELGYEKLFF
TRBJ1-3 | TRBV6-6 | - | - | TGTGCCAGCAGTTACTCGAACCGGGCTGGAAACACCATATATTTT | CASSYSNRAGNTIYF
TRBJ2-7 | TRBV7-9 | - | TRBD1 | TGTGCCAGCAGCGCCCCGCCCGGGACAGGGGCTAAGGCCTACGAGCAGTACTTC | CASSAPPGTGAKAYEQYF
TRBJ1-1 | TRBV6-5 | - | - | TGTGCCAGCAGTTACTCGGCAGGACTGGAGGCTTTCTTT | CASSYSAGLEAFF
TRBJ2-7 | TRBV10-3 | - | TRBD1 | TGTGCCATCAAGGGGGACAGCTCTTACGAGCAGTACTTC | CAIKGDSSYEQYF
TRBJ2-5 | TRBV7-9 | - | TRBD2 | TGTTCCAGCAGCCCTCTTGGTGGGAGGGAGGTGGAGACCCAGTACTTC | CSSSPLGGREVETQYF
TRBJ2-4 | TRBV19 | - | - | TGTGCCAGTAGTATCCAGGGGGCCAAAAACATTCAGTACTTC | CASSIQGAKNIQYF
TRBJ2-2 | TRBV7-7 | few | TRBD2 | TGTGCTAGCAGCTTATACGGGGGGGCCGGGGAGCTGTTTTTT | CASSLYGGAGELFF
TRBJ2-1 | TRBV27 | - | - | TGTGCCAGCAGTTTCCACCCTAGGGCGGGGGCTGACAATGAGCAGTTCTTC | CASSFHPRAGADNEQFF
TRBJ2-5 | TRBV21-1 | - | - | TGTGCCAGCAGCAGCTCGTCTTCATCCAGGGGTTTTGGAGAGACCCAGTACTTC | CASSSSSSSRGFGETQYF
TRBJ1-5 | TRBV30 | - | - | TGTGCCTGGAACCCCGGACAGACTAGCAATCAGCCCCAGCATTTT | CAWNPGQTSNQPQHF
TRBJ1-2 | TRBV27 | - | TRBD1 | TGTGCCAGCAGTTTAAAGCCCCCGGGACAGGGGATGGATGGCTACACCTTC | CASSLKPPGQGMDGYTF
TRBJ1-1 | TRBV29-1 | - | TRBD1 | TGCAGCGTTGGCCCATCGATGACAGGGGACCTCCCCAGCACTGAAGCTTTCTTT | CSVGPSMTGDLPSTEAFF
TRBJ2-5 | TRBV30 | - | - | TGTGCCTGGAGTGTAGGCGGAGAGACCCAGTACTTC | CAWSVGGETQYF
TRBJ1-1 | TRBV19 | - | - | TGTGCCAGTCAGAACATGAACACTGAAGCTTTCTTT | CASQNMNTEAFF
TRBJ2-1 | TRBV20-1 | - | TRBD2 | TGCAGTGCTAGAGTTAGCGGGGGACAGTTCTTC | CSARVSGGQFF
TRBJ2-1 | TRBV6-5 | - | TRBD2 | TGTGCCAGCAGTTATGAGGCGGGGGACAATGAGCAGTTCTTC | CASSYEAGDNEQFF
TRBJ1-2 | TRBV6-5 | - | - | TGTGCCATAGCCTCCAGCCCCAGAGACTATGGCTACACCTTC | CAIASSPRDYGYTF
TRBJ2-2 | TRBV9 | - | - | TGTGCCAGCAGCCGGAATATCGGGACAAGCACCGGGGAGCTGTTTTTT | CASSRNIGTSTGELFF
TRBJ2-2 | TRBV19 | few | TRBD1 | TGTGCCAGTAGTATGGTGGGGACCGGGACAGGGCAAACCGGGGAGCTGTTTTTT | CASSMVGTGTGQTGELFF
TRBJ1-3 | TRBV28 | - | TRBD1 | TGTGCCAGCAGTTCTCAGGGGGCGCAGGGAAACACCATATATTTT | CASSSQGAQGNTIYF
TRBJ1-1 | TRBV7-9 | - | - | TGTGCCAGCAGCTTAGGCCAGGGCACTGAAGCTTTCTTT | CASSLGQGTEAFF
TRBJ2-7 | TRBV7-2 | - | - | TGTGCCAGCAGCTTGAACCGTCTGACGGGGTACGAGCAGTACTTC | CASSLNRLTGYEQYF
TRBJ1-2 | TRBV27 | - | - | TGTGCCAGCAGTCCGACACGCTACAGGGATGGGGGTTATGGCTACACCTTC | CASSPTRYRDGGYGYTF
TRBJ1-3 | TRBV19 | - | - | TGTGCCACTGGGACACAAAACGGAAACACCATATATTTT | CATGTQNGNTIYF
TRBJ1-5 | TRBV19 | - | - | TGTGCCAGTAGTTATGGGCAGGCCCACAGCAATCAGCCCCAGCATTTT | CASSYGQAHSNQPQHF
TRBJ2-5 | TRBV6-6 | once | TRBD1 | TGTGCCAGCAGTTCAGACAGGGAACAAGAGACCCAGTACTTC | CASSSDREQETQYF
TRBJ1-2 | TRBV19 | - | TRBD1 | TGTGCCAGTAGTTCACAGGGGGTCTGGATCTATGGCTACACCTTC | CASSSQGVWIYGYTF
TRBJ2-1 | TRBV4-3 | - | TRBD2 | TGCGCCAGCAGCCCTTCTCCACTAGCGGGGGGCCGTAATGAGCAGTTCTTC | CASSPSPLAGGRNEQFF
TRBJ1-2 | TRBV6-1 | once | - | TGTGCCAGCAGTGATCAGGGAACCTATGGCTACACCTTC | CASSDQGTYGYTF
TRBJ1-6 | TRBV2 | - | - | TGTGCCAGCAGTGATCCAGAACTAAATAATTCACCCCTCCACTTT | CASSDPELNNSPLHF
TRBJ2-1 | TRBV28 | - | TRBD2 | TGTGCCAGCAGTACAACTAGCGATGAGCAGTTCTTC | CASSTTSDEQFF
TRBJ1-5 | TRBV7-2 | - | - | TGTGCCAGCAGCGAAGATCAGGTTTATCAGCCCCAGCATTTT | CASSEDQVYQPQHF
TRBJ1-2 | TRBV5-6 | many | TRBD1 | TGTGCCAGCAGCTTCTACAGGGGGCGAGGGTTCTTTAACTATGGCTACACCTTC | CASSFYRGRGFFNYGYTF
TRBJ2-1 | TRBV7-3 | few | TRBD2 | TGTGCCAGCAGCACCCAACGGGGGGTGGGGCAGTTCTTC | CASSTQRGVGQFF
TRBJ2-3 | TRBV7-2 | few | - | TGTGCCAGCAGCTTAGTAGGAGTGACGGGATGGAGTACGCAGTATTTT | CASSLVGVTGWSTQYF
TRBJ2-1 | TRBV7-2 | - | - | TGTGCCAGCAGCTTAACCAGGGCCTACAATGAGCAGTTCTTC | CASSLTRAYNEQFF
TRBJ2-7 | TRBV5-4 | - | - | TGTGCCAGCAGCACGACTCCCTTCTCCTACGAGCAGTACTTC | CASSTTPFSYEQYF
TRBJ1-2 | TRBV5-5 | few | - | TGTGCCAGCACCCCGCTGGGTAATCGGGACTATGGCTACACCTTC | CASTPLGNRDYGYTF
TRBJ1-5 | TRBV23-1 | few | - | TGCGCCAAAGGGGATCTGCATCAGCCCCAGCATTTT | CAKGDLHQPQHF
TRBJ1-2 | TRBV7-9 | - | TRBD1 | TGTGCCAGCAGCTCCCGGGACAGGCATCGCTACACCTTC | CASSSRDRHRYTF
TRBJ2-7 | TRBV15 | - | - | TGTGCCACCAGCAGAGGCGGAGGTAGTGGAGTAGGGGGCTACGAGCAGTACTTC | CATSRGGGSGVGGYEQYF
TRBJ1-2 | TRBV5-4 | - | - | TGTGCCAGCAGTAGCGCCGGGGGGGCGTCTAACTATGGCTACACCTTC | CASSSAGGASNYGYTF
TRBJ1-1 | TRBV7-9 | - | TRBD1 | TGTGCCAGCAGCTTAGTAGCCCCACGACAGGGGGCGAACACTGAAGCTTTCTTT | CASSLVAPRQGANTEAFF
TRBJ1-5 | TRBV7-2 | - | - | TGTGCCAGCAGCTTAGTGAGGGGGAATCAGCCCCAGCATTTT | CASSLVRGNQPQHF
TRBJ2-7 | TRBV6-6 | - | TRBD1 | TGTGCCAGCAACCCACAAGGACAGGGGGCAAGGGAGCAGTACTTC | CASNPQGQGAREQYF
TRBJ2-3 | TRBV30 | - | - | TGTGCCTGGACCCCAATTAGCACAGATACGCAGTATTTT | CAWTPISTDTQYF
TRBJ2-7 | TRBV13 | - | TRBD2 | TGTGCCAGCAGCGCCTCCCCCTTTAGCGGGACTCCCTACGAGCAGTACTTC | CASSASPFSGTPYEQYF
TRBJ1-1 | TRBV18 | - | - | TGTGCCAGCTCACCCCCTGGACAGTGGGAGTTCACTGAAGCTTTCTTT | CASSPPGQWEFTEAFF